This T cell receptor (beta chain) was documented in a study of T cell repertoires in cytomegalovirus infection. The sample holds a few counts of this clonotype. Its specificity is unknown. TCRdb re-called the reads through MiXCR, storing one row per CDR3 protein. The sample includes about 310,000 distinct CDR3 sequences, about 25% of them seen just once. CDR1 SGHTA and CDR2 FQGNSA come from the germline V gene. V was pared by 6 bases and J by 6 bases, with 11 bases of the junction left unmatched. The CDR3 contains 15 residues. This chain uses TRBV7-2 with TRBJ2-7; 10 bases line up with TRBD2. The sequences come from cultured PBMCs, collected from culture after CMV antigen stimulation. The clonotype originates from a human donor in good health (CMV status not recorded). Some clones in this sample may be carry-over from other donors' samples. CDR3 nucleotides: TGTGCCAGCAGTCCTAGCGGGAGCAGGGGAGGCGAGCAGTACTTC. This encodes CASSPSGSRGGEQYF.